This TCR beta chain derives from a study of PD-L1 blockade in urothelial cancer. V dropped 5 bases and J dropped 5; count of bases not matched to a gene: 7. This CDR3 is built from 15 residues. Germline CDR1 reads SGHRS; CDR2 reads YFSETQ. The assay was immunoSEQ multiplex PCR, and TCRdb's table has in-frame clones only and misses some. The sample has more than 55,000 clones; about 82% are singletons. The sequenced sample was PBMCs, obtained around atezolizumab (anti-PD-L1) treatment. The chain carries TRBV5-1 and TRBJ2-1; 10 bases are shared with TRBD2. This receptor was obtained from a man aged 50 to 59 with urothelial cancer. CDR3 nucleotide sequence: TGCGCCAGCAGACGTACTAGCGGGATGAACAATGAGCAGTTCTTC. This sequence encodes CASRRTSGMNNEQFF.